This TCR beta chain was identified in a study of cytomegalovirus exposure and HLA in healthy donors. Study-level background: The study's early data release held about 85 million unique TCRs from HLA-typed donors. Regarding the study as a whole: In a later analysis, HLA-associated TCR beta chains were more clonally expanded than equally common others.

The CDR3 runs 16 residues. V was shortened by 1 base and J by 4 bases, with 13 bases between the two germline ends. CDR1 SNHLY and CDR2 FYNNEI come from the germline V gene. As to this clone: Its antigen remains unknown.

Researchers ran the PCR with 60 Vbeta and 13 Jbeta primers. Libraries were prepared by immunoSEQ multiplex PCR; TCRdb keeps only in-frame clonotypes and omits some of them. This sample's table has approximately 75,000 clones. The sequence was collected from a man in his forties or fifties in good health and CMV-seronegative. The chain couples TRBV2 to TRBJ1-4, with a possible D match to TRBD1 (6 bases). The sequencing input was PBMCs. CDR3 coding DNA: TGTGCCAGCAGTGAAGACCCACAGGGTGGTAATGAAAAACTGTTTTTT. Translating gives CASSEDPQGGNEKLFF.